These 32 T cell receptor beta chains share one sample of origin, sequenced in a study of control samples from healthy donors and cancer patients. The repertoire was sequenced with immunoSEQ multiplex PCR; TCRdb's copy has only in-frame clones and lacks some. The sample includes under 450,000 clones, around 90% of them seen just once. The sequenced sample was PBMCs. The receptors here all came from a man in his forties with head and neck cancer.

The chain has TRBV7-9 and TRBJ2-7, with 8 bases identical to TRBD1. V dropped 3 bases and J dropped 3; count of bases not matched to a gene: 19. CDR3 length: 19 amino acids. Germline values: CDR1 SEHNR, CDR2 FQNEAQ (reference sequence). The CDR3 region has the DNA TGTGCCAGCAGCTTCAGGGAGACAGGGGAAGGATTAGAAATCTACGAGCAGTACTTC. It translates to CASSFRETGEGLEIYEQYF.

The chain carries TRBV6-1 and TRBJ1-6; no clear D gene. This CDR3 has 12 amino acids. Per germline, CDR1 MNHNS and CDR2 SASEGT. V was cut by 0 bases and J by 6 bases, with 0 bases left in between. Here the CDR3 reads CASSEANSPLHF. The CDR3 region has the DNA TGTGCCAGCAGTGAAGCTAATTCACCCCTCCACTTT.

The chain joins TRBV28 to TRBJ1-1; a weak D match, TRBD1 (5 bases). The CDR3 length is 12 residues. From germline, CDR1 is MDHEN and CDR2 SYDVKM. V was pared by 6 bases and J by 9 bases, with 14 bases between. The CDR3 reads CASSRGRGKAFF. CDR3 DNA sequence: TGTGCCAGCAGCCGGGGGAGGGGTAAAGCTTTCTTT.

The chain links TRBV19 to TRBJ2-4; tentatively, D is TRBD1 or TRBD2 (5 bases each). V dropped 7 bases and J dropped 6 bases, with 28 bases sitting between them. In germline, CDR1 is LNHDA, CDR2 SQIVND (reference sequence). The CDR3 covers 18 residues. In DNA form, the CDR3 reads TGTGCCAGTACCCTAGGGAGAGGTCAGGTGAGGCAGGGAAACATTCAGTACTTC. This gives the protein CASTLGRGQVRQGNIQYF.

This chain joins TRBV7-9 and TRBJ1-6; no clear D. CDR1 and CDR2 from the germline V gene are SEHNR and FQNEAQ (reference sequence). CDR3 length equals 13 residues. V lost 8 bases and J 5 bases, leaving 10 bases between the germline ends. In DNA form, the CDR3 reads TGTGCCAGCTGCCCGGGGAATAATTCACCCCTCCACTTT. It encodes CASCPGNNSPLHF.

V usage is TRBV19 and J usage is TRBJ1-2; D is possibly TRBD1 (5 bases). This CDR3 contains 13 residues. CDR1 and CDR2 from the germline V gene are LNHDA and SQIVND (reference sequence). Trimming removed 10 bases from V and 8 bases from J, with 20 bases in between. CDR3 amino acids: CAIHHQGAGGYTF. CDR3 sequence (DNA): TGTGCCATTCACCACCAGGGAGCCGGGGGCTACACCTTC.

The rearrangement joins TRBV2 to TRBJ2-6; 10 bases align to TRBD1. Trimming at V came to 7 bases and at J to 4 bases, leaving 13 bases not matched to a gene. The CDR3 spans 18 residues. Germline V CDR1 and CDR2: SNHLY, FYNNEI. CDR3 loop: CASNRRGQGLGGANVLTF. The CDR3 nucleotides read TGTGCCAGCAATCGCCGGGGACAGGGGCTAGGAGGGGCCAACGTCCTGACTTTC. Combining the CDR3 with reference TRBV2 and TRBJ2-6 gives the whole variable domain EPEVTQTPSHQVTQMGQEVILRCVPISNHLYFYWYRQILGQKVEFLVSFYNNEISEKSEIFDDQFSVERPDGSNFTLKIRSTKLEDSAMYFCASNRRGQGLGGANVLTFGAGSRLTVL.

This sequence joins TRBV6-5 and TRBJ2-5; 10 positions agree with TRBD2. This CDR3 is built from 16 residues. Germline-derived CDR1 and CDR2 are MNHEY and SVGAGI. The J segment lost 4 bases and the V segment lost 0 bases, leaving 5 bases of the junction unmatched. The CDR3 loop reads CASSYSSGRAGETQYF. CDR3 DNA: TGTGCCAGCAGTTACTCCAGCGGGAGGGCGGGAGAGACCCAGTACTTC.

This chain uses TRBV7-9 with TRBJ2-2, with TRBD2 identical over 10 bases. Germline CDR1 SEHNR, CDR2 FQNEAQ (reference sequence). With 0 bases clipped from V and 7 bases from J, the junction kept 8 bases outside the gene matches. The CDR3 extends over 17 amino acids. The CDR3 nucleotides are TGTGCCAGCAGCTTAGCGCGTCTAGCGGGAGTTATCGGGGAGCTGTTTTTT. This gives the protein CASSLARLAGVIGELFF.

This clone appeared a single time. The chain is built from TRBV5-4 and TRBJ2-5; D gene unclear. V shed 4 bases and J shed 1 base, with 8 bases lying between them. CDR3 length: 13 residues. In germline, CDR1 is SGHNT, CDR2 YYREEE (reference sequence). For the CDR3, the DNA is TGTGCCAGCAGCCTCGAGACCCAAGAGACCCAGTACTTC. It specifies CASSLETQETQYF.

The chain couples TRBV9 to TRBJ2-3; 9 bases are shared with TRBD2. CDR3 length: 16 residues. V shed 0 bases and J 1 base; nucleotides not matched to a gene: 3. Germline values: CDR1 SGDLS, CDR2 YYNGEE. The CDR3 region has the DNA TGTGCCAGCAGCGTAGATCCTAGCGGGGGCACAGATACGCAGTATTTT. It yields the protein CASSVDPSGGTDTQYF.

CDR3 nucleotide sequence: TGTGCCAGCAGCTTAGTAAGGCAAACCGGGGAGCTGTTTTTT. This gives the protein CASSLVRQTGELFF. This chain links TRBV7-9 with TRBJ2-2; D uncertain. The germline gives CDR1 SEHNR, CDR2 FQNEAQ (reference sequence). The CDR3 extends over 14 amino acids. The V end lost 1 base, the J end lost 5 bases, and 8 bases lay between the germline ends. The variable domain in full, with the rest retrieved from reference TRBV7-9 and TRBJ2-2, is DTGVSQNPRHKITKRGQNVTFRCDPISEHNRLYWYRQTLGQGPEFLTYFQNEAQLEKSRLLSDRFSAERPKGSFSTLEIQRTEQGDSAMYLCASSLVRQTGELFFGEGSRLTVL.

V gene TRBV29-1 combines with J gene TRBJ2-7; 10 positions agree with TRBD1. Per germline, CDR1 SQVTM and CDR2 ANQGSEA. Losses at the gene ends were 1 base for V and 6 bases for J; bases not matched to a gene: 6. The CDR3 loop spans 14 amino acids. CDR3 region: CSVEASGTGVEQYF. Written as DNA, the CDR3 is TGCAGCGTTGAAGCGTCCGGGACAGGGGTCGAGCAGTACTTC.

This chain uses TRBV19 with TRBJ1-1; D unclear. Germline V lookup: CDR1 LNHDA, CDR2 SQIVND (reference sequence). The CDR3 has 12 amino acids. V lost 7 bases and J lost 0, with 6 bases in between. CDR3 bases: TGTGCCAGTAAGAGCTTGAACACTGAAGCTTTCTTT. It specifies CASKSLNTEAFF.

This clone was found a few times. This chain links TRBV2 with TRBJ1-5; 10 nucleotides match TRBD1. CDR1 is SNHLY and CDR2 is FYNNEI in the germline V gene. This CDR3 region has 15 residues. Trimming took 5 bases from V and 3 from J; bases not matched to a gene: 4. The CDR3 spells CASSPGQGSNQPQHF. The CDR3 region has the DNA TGTGCCAGCAGTCCGGGACAGGGGTCCAATCAGCCCCAGCATTTT.

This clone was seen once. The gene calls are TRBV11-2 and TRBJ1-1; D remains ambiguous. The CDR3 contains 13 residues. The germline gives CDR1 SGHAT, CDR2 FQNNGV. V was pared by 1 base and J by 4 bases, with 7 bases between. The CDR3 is CASSLVGPTEAFF. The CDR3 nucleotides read TGTGCCAGCAGCTTAGTAGGGCCCACTGAAGCTTTCTTT.

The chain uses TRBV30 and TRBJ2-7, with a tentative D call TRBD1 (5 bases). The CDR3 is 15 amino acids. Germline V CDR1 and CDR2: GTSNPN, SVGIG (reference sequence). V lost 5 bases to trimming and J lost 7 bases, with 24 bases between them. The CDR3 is CAWGERTNLRWEQYF. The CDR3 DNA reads TGTGCCTGGGGCGAAAGGACAAACCTACGGTGGGAGCAGTACTTC.

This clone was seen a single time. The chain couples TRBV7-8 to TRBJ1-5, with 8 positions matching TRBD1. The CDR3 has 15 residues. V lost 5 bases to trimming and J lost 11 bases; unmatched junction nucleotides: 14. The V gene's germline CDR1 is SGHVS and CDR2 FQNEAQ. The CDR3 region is CASSQGTGRGLSQHF. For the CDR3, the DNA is TGTGCCAGCAGCCAAGGGACAGGACGGGGTTTGTCCCAGCATTTT.

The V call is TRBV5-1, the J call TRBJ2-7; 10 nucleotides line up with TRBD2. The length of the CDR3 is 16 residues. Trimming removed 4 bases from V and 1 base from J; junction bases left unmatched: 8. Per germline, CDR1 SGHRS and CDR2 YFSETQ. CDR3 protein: CASSLGGSGRSYEQYF. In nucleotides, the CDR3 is TGCGCCAGCAGCCTGGGAGGTAGCGGGAGGTCCTACGAGCAGTACTTC. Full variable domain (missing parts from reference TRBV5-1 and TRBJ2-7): KAGVTQTPRYLIKTRGQQVTLSCSPISGHRSVSWYQQTPGQGLQFLFEYFSETQRNKGNFPGRFSGRQFSNSRSEMNVSTLELGDSALYLCASSLGGSGRSYEQYFGPGTRLTVT.

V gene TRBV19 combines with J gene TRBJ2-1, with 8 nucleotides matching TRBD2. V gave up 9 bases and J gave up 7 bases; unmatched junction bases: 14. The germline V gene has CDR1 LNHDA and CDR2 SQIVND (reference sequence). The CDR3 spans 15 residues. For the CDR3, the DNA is TGTGCCAGCAAATCGGGAGGGCCTAAGACGAATGAGCAGTTCTTC. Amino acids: CASKSGGPKTNEQFF.

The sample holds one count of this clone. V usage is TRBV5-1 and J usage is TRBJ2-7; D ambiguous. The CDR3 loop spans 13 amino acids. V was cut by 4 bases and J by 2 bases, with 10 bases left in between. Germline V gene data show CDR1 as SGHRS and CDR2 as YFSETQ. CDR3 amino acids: CASSPGGTYEQYF. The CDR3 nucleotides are TGCGCCAGCAGCCCGGGTGGAACCTACGAGCAGTACTTC. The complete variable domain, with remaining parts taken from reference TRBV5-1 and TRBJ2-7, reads KAGVTQTPRYLIKTRGQQVTLSCSPISGHRSVSWYQQTPGQGLQFLFEYFSETQRNKGNFPGRFSGRQFSNSRSEMNVSTLELGDSALYLCASSPGGTYEQYFGPGTRLTVT.

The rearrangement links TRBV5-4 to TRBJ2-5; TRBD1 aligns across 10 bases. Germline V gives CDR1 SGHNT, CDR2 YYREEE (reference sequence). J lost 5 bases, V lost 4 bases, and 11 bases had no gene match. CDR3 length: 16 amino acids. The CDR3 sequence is CASSPQTGGAPETQYF. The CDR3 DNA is TGTGCCAGCAGCCCTCAGACAGGGGGCGCCCCTGAGACCCAGTACTTC.

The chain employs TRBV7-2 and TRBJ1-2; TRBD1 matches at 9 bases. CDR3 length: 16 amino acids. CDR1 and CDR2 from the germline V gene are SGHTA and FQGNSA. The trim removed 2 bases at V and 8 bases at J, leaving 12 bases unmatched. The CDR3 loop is CASSLPPGTGTEGYTF. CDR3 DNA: TGTGCCAGCAGCTTACCCCCGGGGACAGGGACCGAAGGCTACACCTTC.

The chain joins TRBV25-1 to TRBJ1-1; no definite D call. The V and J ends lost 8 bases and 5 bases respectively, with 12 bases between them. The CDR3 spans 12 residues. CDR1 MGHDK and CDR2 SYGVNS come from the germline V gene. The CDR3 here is CASVGIQTEAFF. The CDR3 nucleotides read TGTGCCAGCGTTGGGATACAGACTGAAGCTTTCTTT.

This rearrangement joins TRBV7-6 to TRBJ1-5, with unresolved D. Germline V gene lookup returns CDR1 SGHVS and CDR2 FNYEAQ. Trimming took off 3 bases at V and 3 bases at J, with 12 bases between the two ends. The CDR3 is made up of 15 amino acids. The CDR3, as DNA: TGTGCCAGCAGCTTTACGGACGCCCACAATCAGCCCCAGCATTTT. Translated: CASSFTDAHNQPQHF.

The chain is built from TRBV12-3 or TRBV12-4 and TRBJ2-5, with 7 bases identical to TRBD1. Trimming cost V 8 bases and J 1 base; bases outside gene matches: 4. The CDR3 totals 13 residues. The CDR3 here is CASQGVAQETQYF. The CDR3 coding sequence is TGTGCCAGCCAGGGGGTGGCCCAAGAGACCCAGTACTTC.

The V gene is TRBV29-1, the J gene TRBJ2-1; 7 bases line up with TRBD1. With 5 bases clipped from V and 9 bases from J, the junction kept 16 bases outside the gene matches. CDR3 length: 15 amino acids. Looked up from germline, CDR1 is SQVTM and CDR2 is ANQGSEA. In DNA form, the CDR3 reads TGCAGCGTTATAGGCGGGCAGGGGGTCGCATCTGAGCAGTTCTTC. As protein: CSVIGGQGVASEQFF.

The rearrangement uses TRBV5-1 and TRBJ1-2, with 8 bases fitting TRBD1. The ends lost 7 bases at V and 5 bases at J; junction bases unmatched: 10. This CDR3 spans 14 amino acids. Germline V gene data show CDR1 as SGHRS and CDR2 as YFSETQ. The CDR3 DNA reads TGCGCCAGCCGTCGGACAGGGCCAAATTATGGCTACACCTTC. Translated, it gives CASRRTGPNYGYTF.

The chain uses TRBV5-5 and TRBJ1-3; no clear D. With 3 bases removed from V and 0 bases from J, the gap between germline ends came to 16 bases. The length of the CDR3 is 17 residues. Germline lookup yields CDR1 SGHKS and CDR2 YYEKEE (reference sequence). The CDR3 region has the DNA TGTGCCAGCAGCTGGAACGTGAACCCTACCTCTGGAAACACCATATATTTT. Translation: CASSWNVNPTSGNTIYF.

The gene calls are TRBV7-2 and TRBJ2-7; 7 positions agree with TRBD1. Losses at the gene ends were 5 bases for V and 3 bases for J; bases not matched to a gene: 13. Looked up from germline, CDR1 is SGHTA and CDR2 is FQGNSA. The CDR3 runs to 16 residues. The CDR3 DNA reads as TGTGCCAGCAGCCGGACAGGATCCATATCGAGCTACGAGCAGTACTTC. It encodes CASSRTGSISSYEQYF. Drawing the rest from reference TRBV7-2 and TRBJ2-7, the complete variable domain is GAGVSQSPSNKVTEKGKDVELRCDPISGHTALYWYRQSLGQGLEFLIYFQGNSAPDKSGLPSDRFSAERTGGSVSTLTIQRTQQEDSAVYLCASSRTGSISSYEQYFGPGTRLTVT.

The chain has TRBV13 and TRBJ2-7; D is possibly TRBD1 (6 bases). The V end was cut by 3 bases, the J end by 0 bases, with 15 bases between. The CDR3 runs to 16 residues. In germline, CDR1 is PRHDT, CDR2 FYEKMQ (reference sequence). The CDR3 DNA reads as TGTGCCAGCAGCTTGGGTGGGGGCCTCCCCTCCTACGAGCAGTACTTC. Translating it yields CASSLGGGLPSYEQYF.

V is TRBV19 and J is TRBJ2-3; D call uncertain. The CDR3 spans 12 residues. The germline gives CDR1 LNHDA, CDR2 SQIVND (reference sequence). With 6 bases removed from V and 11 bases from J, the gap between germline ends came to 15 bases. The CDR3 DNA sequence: TGTGCCAGTAGGGGCCCAGCAAGGGAGCAGTATTTT. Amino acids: CASRGPAREQYF.